Each of the 17 T cell receptor beta chains below was sequenced from the same sample in a study of shared T cell receptors in the human thymus. Sequenced by immunoSEQ multiplex PCR; TCRdb stores in-frame clones only, minus some. The repertoire holds hundreds of thousands of clones, approximately 85% seen once, with 0.008% to 0.011% in the top ten. These data are also associated with another study on human thymus T cells.

The sample was thymocytes. The receptors here all came from a girl under three years old with a congenital heart defect.

V and J are TRBV10-1 and TRBJ1-3; tentative D call: TRBD1 (5 bases). This CDR3 is built from 15 residues. Deletions cut 3 bases from V and 3 bases from J, with 12 bases between. Germline CDR1 WNHNN, CDR2 SYGVQD (reference sequence). The CDR3 loop is CASSELSGNGNTIYF. The CDR3 DNA reads TGCGCCAGCAGTGAATTGTCAGGGAATGGAAACACCATATATTTT.

The gene calls are TRBV9 and TRBJ2-2; D is possibly TRBD1 (8 bases). The CDR3 covers 15 residues. Germline V gives CDR1 SGDLS, CDR2 YYNGEE. V shed 1 base and J shed 5 bases, with 12 bases lying between them. This CDR3 is CASSVHRGGTGELFF. Here the CDR3 DNA reads TGTGCCAGCAGCGTACACAGGGGGGGAACCGGGGAGCTGTTTTTT.

The V call is TRBV10-2, the J call TRBJ1-1, with 8 nucleotides matching TRBD1. The germline V gene has CDR1 WSHSY and CDR2 SAAADI. J gave up 1 base and V 8 bases, and 6 bases lay outside the gene matches. The CDR3 has 14 residues. Here the CDR3 DNA reads TGCGCCAGCCGTGGACAGGGAAGGAACACTGAAGCTTTCTTT. Translation gives CASRGQGRNTEAFF.

J is TRBJ2-5 and V is TRBV29-1; 8 bases match TRBD1. The junction had 8 bases not matched to a gene; V was cut back by 6 bases and J by 2 bases. The CDR3 covers 14 residues. Per the germline V gene, CDR1 is SQVTM and CDR2 is ANQGSEA. CDR3 nucleotides: TGCAGCGTAGTACAGGGGGAGAAGCAAGAGACCCAGTACTTC. Amino acid sequence: CSVVQGEKQETQYF.

The rearrangement uses TRBV21-1 and TRBJ2-4; no check of the table's D call, TRBD2, against the DNA was made. TRBV21-1 is given as a pseudogene. CDR3 length: 17 residues. The CDR3 nucleotides are TGTGCCAGCAGCAGAGCCTTCTTACCGGACTCCCCTCACATTCAGTACTTC. It codes for CASSRAFLPDSPHIQYF.

The chain recombines TRBV7-9 with TRBJ2-7; TRBD2 aligns across 8 bases. This CDR3 has 16 amino acids. The ends lost 2 bases at V and 6 bases at J; junction bases unmatched: 12. Germline V gene lookup returns CDR1 SEHNR and CDR2 FQNEAQ (reference sequence). The CDR3 sequence: CASSLWWVERGSEQYF. The CDR3 coding sequence is TGTGCCAGCAGCTTATGGTGGGTCGAGCGGGGGTCCGAGCAGTACTTC.

The chain recombines TRBV7-3 with TRBJ1-1, with 8 bases fitting TRBD1. The CDR3 has 15 residues. Germline V lookup: CDR1 SGHTA, CDR2 FQGTGA. V lost 5 bases to trimming and J lost 1 base; unmatched junction nucleotides: 6. For the CDR3, the DNA is TGTGCCAGCAGCCTTCAGGGGGCGGCGAACACTGAAGCTTTCTTT. It is translated as CASSLQGAANTEAFF.

The J gene is TRBJ2-5, the V gene TRBV18; TRBD1 matches 8 bases. The trim removed 8 bases at V and 4 bases at J, leaving 6 bases unmatched. The CDR3 has 13 residues. Germline-derived CDR1 and CDR2 are KGHSH and LQKENI. Here the CDR3 reads CASTQGAGETQYF. The DNA for the CDR3 is TGTGCCAGCACTCAGGGGGCAGGAGAGACCCAGTACTTC. The full variable domain, completed using reference TRBV18 and TRBJ2-5, is NAGVMQNPRHLVRRRGQEARLRCSPMKGHSHVYWYRQLPEEGLKFMVYLQKENIIDESGMPKERFSAEFPKEGPSILRIQQVVRGDSAAYFCASTQGAGETQYFGPGTRLLVL.

The rearrangement links TRBV4-1 to TRBJ1-2, with 11 bases aligning to TRBD1. The CDR3 extends over 16 amino acids. CDR1 and CDR2 from the germline V gene are MGHRA and YSYEKL. With V trimmed by 4 bases and J by 4 bases, 8 bases remained unmatched. CDR3 residues: CASSLTPGQGAYGYTF. CDR3 DNA: TGCGCCAGCAGCCTCACACCCGGACAGGGGGCCTATGGCTACACCTTC.

This rearrangement joins TRBV10-3 to TRBJ1-3; D ambiguous. CDR1 and CDR2 (germline): ENHRY, SYGVKD. The V gene lost 0 bases and the J gene lost 0 bases, with 6 bases spanning the gap. The CDR3 is 15 amino acids. CDR3 DNA: TGTGCCATCAGTGAGTCGAAGAGCTCTGGAAACACCATATATTTT. Translating it yields CAISESKSSGNTIYF.

The chain couples TRBV5-6 to TRBJ2-3; no clear D. Germline-derived CDR1 and CDR2 are SGHDT and YYEEEE. V gave up 1 base and J gave up 5 bases, with 5 bases separating them. CDR3 length: 12 residues. The CDR3 protein is CASSLSVDTQYF. CDR3 in DNA: TGTGCCAGCAGCTTGTCAGTAGATACGCAGTATTTT.

The rearrangement joins TRBV25-1 to TRBJ2-3; 7 bases match TRBD2. Per germline, CDR1 MGHDK and CDR2 SYGVNS. The CDR3 runs to 13 residues. With V trimmed by 8 bases and J by 6 bases, 8 bases remained unmatched. The CDR3 coding sequence is TGTGCCAGCGGGGGGGGGAGGGCGGATACGCAGTATTTT. This codes for CASGGGRADTQYF.

J is TRBJ1-1 and V is TRBV27; no reliable D call. Germline CDR1 and CDR2: MNHEY and SMNVEV (reference sequence). This CDR3 region has 13 residues. The ends were cut back, 7 bases at V and 6 bases at J, with 15 bases in the middle. CDR3 coding DNA: TGTGCCAGCAATATCCACCCAGGCGCTGAAGCTTTCTTT. This gives the protein CASNIHPGAEAFF.

This chain joins TRBV27 and TRBJ1-6, with 11 bases lining up with TRBD1. Unmatched junction bases numbered 3, after V lost 3 bases and J lost 5 bases. Per germline, CDR1 MNHEY and CDR2 SMNVEV (reference sequence). The CDR3 loop spans 16 amino acids. CDR3 protein: CASSFGTGGNNSPLHF. The CDR3 nucleotides are TGTGCCAGCAGTTTCGGGACAGGGGGGAATAATTCACCCCTCCACTTT.

The chain uses TRBV7-9 and TRBJ1-4; TRBD1 is a possible D gene (6 bases). Germline V lookup: CDR1 SEHNR, CDR2 FQNEAQ (reference sequence). Trimming stripped 1 base from V and 4 bases from J, with 10 bases between. The CDR3 totals 15 residues. CDR3 in DNA: TGTGCCAGCAGCTTAGAGAGCAGGGGTAATGAAAAACTGTTTTTT. It is translated as CASSLESRGNEKLFF. Looking up the rest from reference TRBV7-9 and TRBJ1-4 gives the full variable domain: DTGVSQNPRHKITKRGQNVTFRCDPISEHNRLYWYRQTLGQGPEFLTYFQNEAQLEKSRLLSDRFSAERPKGSFSTLEIQRTEQGDSAMYLCASSLESRGNEKLFFGSGTQLSVL.

The V gene is TRBV5-1, the J gene TRBJ2-3; 9 nucleotides match TRBD1. The CDR3 is 18 residues long. Germline V gene lookup returns CDR1 SGHRS and CDR2 YFSETQ. After removal of 5 bases from V and 1 base from J, the junction contained 14 bases not matched to a gene. CDR3 protein: CASRIYRDRGVRTDTQYF. DNA of the CDR3: TGCGCCAGCAGGATATACAGAGACAGGGGGGTTCGCACAGATACGCAGTATTTT.

This clone occurred once. The V gene is TRBV11-2, the J gene TRBJ2-3, with D maybe TRBD2 (6 bases). The CDR3 has 12 amino acids. Per the germline V gene, CDR1 is SGHAT and CDR2 is FQNNGV. V was cut by 5 bases and J by 5 bases, with 8 bases left in between. The CDR3 loop reads CASSTSRDTQYF. Here the CDR3 DNA reads TGTGCCAGCAGCACTAGCCGAGATACGCAGTATTTT.